This paragraph reports one T cell receptor beta chain. Its antigen is unknown. Base qualities are not provided; no much larger clone lies one nucleotide away. The sample comes from a study of early T cells in non-severe SARS-CoV-2 infection (dated by TCRdb to about 2021). Background on the whole study: Because TCR sequencing relied on bulk RNA taken from unsorted whole blood, pairing of alpha and beta chains was not possible. General study outcomes and caveats: VDJdb matching was skewed toward anti-spike CD8 responses, so virus-specific expansions were likely underestimated and private and CD4 specificities were missed.

Sequences SGHRS (CDR1) and YFSETQ (CDR2) are obtained from the germline V gene. V ends up 3 bases short and J 2 bases short, with an unmatched junction base count of 4. Inclusive of the bounding cysteine and phenylalanine, the CDR3 is 15 residues long. The kept DNA is CDR3 alone, 45 bases in frame from the first base. This was a case-control study nested in a cohort of healthcare workers in London, UK, who had nasopharyngeal swab PCR tests and blood samples taken every week. Healthcare workers were recruited during the week of the UK lockdown, between 23 and 31 March 2020, and followed weekly for up to about 15 weeks. The library relied on 5' RACE. Sequencer: NextSeq 500. In the TCR library protocol, unique molecular identifiers were attached to individual cDNA molecules to correct for PCR bias and sequencing error. Both TCR alpha and beta chains were sequenced, and tight co-correlation was observed between alpha and beta sequence abundances in each sample. Under the source paper's analysis protocol: Decombinator V4 was used to annotate the V gene, J gene and CDR3 of the TCR sequences. Expanded TCRs were defined as changing significantly between any two time points under a Poisson model with p below 0.0001. TCR abundances were normalised to the total number of TCRs sequenced in each sample and reported as counts per million. TRAV1-2 paired with TRAJ12, TRAJ20 or TRAJ33 defined MAIT TCRs, while TRAV10 paired with TRAJ18 defined iNKT TCRs. VDJdb, accessed on 1 November 2021, was searched for TCRs annotated for CMV, EBV and SARS-CoV-2, and TCRs annotated for more than one antigen were excluded. The public reads were reanalyzed by TCRdb: fastp trimming at Q25, MiXCR alignment, in-frame beta chains only. Every distinct CDR3 protein forms one entry, paired with its most common genes and DNA. For this entry, the V and J calls and clone size follow TCRdb and not the study's own pipeline. In all, the sample holds under 70,000 distinct CDR3 sequences, and roughly 10% of those were seen once. The top ten clonotypes cover about 3.8% of the sample.

The TCR originated in an adult who was a healthcare worker with PCR-confirmed SARS-CoV-2 infection or an uninfected control (not recorded which). The rearrangement joined TRBV5-1 to TRBJ2-2; TRBD1 aligns with 7 central bases. The sequenced sample was whole blood. The CDR3: CASSSDRDNTGELFF. The sequenced DNA: TGCGCCAGCAGCTCTGACAGGGACAACACCGGGGAGCTGTTTTTT.